This T cell receptor (beta chain) was sequenced during a study of Ad26.COV2.S vaccination and SARS-CoV-2 variants. Profiling relied on immunoSEQ multiplex PCR, and the TCRdb table lists in-frame clones only, not all of them. Altogether 300,000 to 400,000 clones are present, around nine tenths being singletons, with the ten largest covering about 3%. Deletions cut 0 bases from V and 4 bases from J, with 6 bases between. CDR1 is SGHVS and CDR2 is FNYEAQ in the germline V gene. The CDR3 extends over 14 amino acids. A few counts support this clone. Treatment indicated: around 19 received Ad26.COV2.S at low or high dose, single or two shots; about 5 received placebo; per-sample allocation not given. Specimen acquisition occurred on day 63 following the initial vaccine or placebo injection.

This sequence originates from a person aged 18 to 59 who received the Ad26.COV2.S COVID-19 vaccine or a placebo. V usage is TRBV7-6 and J usage is TRBJ2-2; no clear D. The input for sequencing was peripheral blood, taken in a trial of Ad26.COV2.S vaccine versus placebo. CDR3 in DNA: TGTGCCAGCAGCTTAGCGGCGGCCACCGGGGAGCTGTTTTTT. This gives the protein CASSLAAATGELFF.